This T cell receptor beta chain stems from a study of T cells in Graves' hyperthyroidism and ophthalmopathy. Using RNA transcripts as the source, TCR beta CDR3 regions were amplified. Initially, a first-round RT-PCR of the TCR CDR3 employed the HTBI primer set. MiXCR, run by TCRdb on the multiplex PCR reads, gives a single entry per CDR3 protein. This repertoire shows 550,000 to 700,000 distinct CDR3 sequences, just over 45% found once; its top ten account for 15% to 20%. This clonotype was found a few times. CDR3 size: 15 residues. V was pared by 5 bases and J by 3 bases, with 6 bases of the junction left unmatched. Germline V gives CDR1 MDHEN, CDR2 SYDVKM.

This rearrangement joins TRBV28 to TRBJ2-7, with 11 bases aligning to TRBD2. This receptor was taken from an adult woman with Graves' disease, either hyperthyroidism or ophthalmopathy (not recorded which). Sequenced sample: peripheral blood or thyroid tissue (not recorded which). The CDR3 DNA reads TGTGCCAGCAGTCAAACTAGCGGGAGTATCTACGAGCAGTACTTC. This codes for CASSQTSGSIYEQYF.